These 27 T cell receptor beta chains originate from one sample sequenced in a study of cytomegalovirus exposure and HLA in healthy donors. Amplification used 60 Vbeta primers and 13 Jbeta primers. Clones were read by immunoSEQ multiplex PCR, and TCRdb kept only the in-frame ones, dropping some. The table includes 250,000 or so clones, around 90% detected once. Specimen: PBMCs. The receptors were sampled from a girl aged 2-10 years in good health and CMV-seronegative.

This rearrangement joins TRBV12-2 to TRBJ2-7; the D call in the table, TRBD2, was not verified against the DNA. TRBV12-2 is shown as a pseudogene. The CDR3 consists of 14 residues. In DNA form, the CDR3 reads TGTGCAAGTCGCCCCTCCGGCGGGGGGGCCTTGCGATACTTC. It specifies CASRPSGGGALRYF.

The chain couples TRBV7-9 to TRBJ1-1; a weak D match, TRBD1 (5 bases). The germline V gene has CDR1 SEHNR and CDR2 FQNEAQ (reference sequence). Trimming left V 3 bases short and J 5 bases short, with 10 bases between. This CDR3 contains 13 residues. As DNA, the CDR3 is TGTGCCAGCAGCTTCGGGGGTTTGACTGAAGCTTTCTTT. Its translation is CASSFGGLTEAFF.

The chain recombines TRBV10-3 with TRBJ2-7; D gene uncertain. CDR1 is ENHRY and CDR2 is SYGVKD in the germline V gene. CDR3 length: 11 residues. V was shortened by 11 bases and J by 0 bases, with 8 bases between the two germline ends. In DNA form, the CDR3 reads TGTGCCGTCTCTAGCTCCTACGAGCAGTACTTC. Amino acid sequence: CAVSSSYEQYF.

CDR3 nucleotide sequence: TGTGCCAGCAGTTCACAGGGGGCATGGTCACCCCTCCACTTT. This translates into CASSSQGAWSPLHF. This sequence joins TRBV28 and TRBJ1-6; 9 positions match TRBD1. This CDR3 has 14 residues. The V gene end was trimmed by 4 bases and the J gene end by 10 bases; junction bases not matched to a gene: 5. CDR1 MDHEN and CDR2 SYDVKM come from the germline V gene.

V is TRBV5-6 and J is TRBJ2-2, with D perhaps matching TRBD1 (7 bases). Germline-derived CDR1 and CDR2 are SGHDT and YYEEEE. CDR3 length: 15 amino acids. With 4 bases removed from V and 4 bases from J, the gap between germline ends came to 14 bases. The CDR3 is CASSLSGGITGELFF. CDR3 bases: TGTGCCAGCAGCCTGTCAGGGGGGATCACCGGGGAGCTGTTTTTT.

This clone was observed once. J is TRBJ2-5 and V is TRBV6-4; TRBD1 matches at 7 bases. The CDR3 covers 17 residues. Germline V lookup: CDR1 MRHNA, CDR2 SNTAGT. The ends lost 1 base at V and 0 bases at J; junction bases unmatched: 8. DNA of the CDR3: TGTGCCAGCAGTGACTTGGGACAGAAACTTTACCAAGAGACCCAGTACTTC. Its translation: CASSDLGQKLYQETQYF.

CDR3 protein: CASSPILAGTDTQYF. For the CDR3, the DNA is TGTGCCAGCTCACCAATACTAGCGGGCACAGATACGCAGTATTTT. V is TRBV18 and J is TRBJ2-3, with 8 bases matching TRBD2. Germline trimming cut 2 bases from V and 1 base from J; bases unmatched to any gene: 2. The CDR3 sequence is 15 residues long. In germline, CDR1 is KGHSH, CDR2 LQKENI. The full variable domain, with the rest looked up from reference TRBV18 and TRBJ2-3, is NAGVMQNPRHLVRRRGQEARLRCSPMKGHSHVYWYRQLPEEGLKFMVYLQKENIIDESGMPKERFSAEFPKEGPSILRIQQVVRGDSAAYFCASSPILAGTDTQYFGPGTRLTVL.

The chain uses TRBV28 and TRBJ1-2, with TRBD1 as a possible D gene (5 bases). The CDR3 contains 15 residues. From germline, CDR1 is MDHEN and CDR2 SYDVKM. V was pared by 6 bases and J by 2 bases, with 16 bases between. The CDR3 reads CASSLGDSTNYGYTF. The CDR3 DNA reads as TGTGCCAGCAGCTTAGGTGACAGCACAAACTATGGCTACACCTTC.

This rearrangement joins TRBV5-1 to TRBJ2-7; maybe TRBD1 (6 bases). The germline gives CDR1 SGHRS, CDR2 YFSETQ. V shed 4 bases and J shed 6 bases, with 17 bases lying between them. The CDR3 contains 14 residues. DNA of the CDR3: TGCGCCAGCAGCCGGGTGGGGGCTCCCCCCGAGCAGTACTTC. Amino acids: CASSRVGAPPEQYF.

The rearrangement uses TRBV6-1 and TRBJ2-3; 7 nucleotides align to TRBD2. The CDR3 is made up of 15 amino acids. The V and J ends lost 3 bases and 6 bases, in that order; junction bases with no gene match: 9. Germline CDR1 and CDR2: MNHNS and SASEGT. In DNA, the CDR3 is TGTGCCAGCAGTGAGGCTAGCGGACGCTCCGATACGCAGTATTTT. Encoded protein: CASSEASGRSDTQYF.

This clone occurred once. The genes are TRBV5-6 and TRBJ2-5, with D unresolved. Looked up from germline, CDR1 is SGHDT and CDR2 is YYEEEE. This CDR3 is built from 14 residues. Trimming removed 2 bases from V and 4 bases from J, with 12 bases in between. The CDR3: CASSFIERRETQYF. CDR3 coding DNA: TGTGCCAGCAGCTTTATTGAGCGACGAGAGACCCAGTACTTC.

The chain uses TRBV4-2 and TRBJ2-4, with 12 bases lining up with TRBD2. The germline V gene has CDR1 LGHNA and CDR2 YNFKEQ. The CDR3 has 20 amino acids. V lost 0 bases to trimming and J lost 1 base; unmatched junction nucleotides: 10. CDR3 bases: TGTGCCAGCAGCCAAGAGATACTAGCGGGGGGTCTCGGGGCCAAAAACATTCAGTACTTC. Its translation is CASSQEILAGGLGAKNIQYF.

V gene TRBV7-2 combines with J gene TRBJ2-7; D might be TRBD1 (6 bases). Trimming cost V 5 bases and J 2 bases, with 19 bases left between them. Germline V lookup: CDR1 SGHTA, CDR2 FQGNSA. CDR3 size: 16 residues. In nucleotides, the CDR3 is TGTGCCAGCAGCCTGGGGGACCGGGACAAAGCCTACGAGCAGTACTTC. Amino acids: CASSLGDRDKAYEQYF.

This chain joins TRBV10-3 and TRBJ1-1; 8 bases line up with TRBD1. Germline V gene data show CDR1 as ENHRY and CDR2 as SYGVKD. The CDR3 has 14 amino acids. The V gene end was trimmed by 6 bases and the J gene end by 1 base; junction bases not matched to a gene: 4. CDR3 nucleotide sequence: TGTGCCATCAGCGCCGGGACAGGGAACACTGAAGCTTTCTTT. It yields the protein CAISAGTGNTEAFF.

The chain recombines TRBV19 with TRBJ1-3; no clear D. The CDR3 has 14 residues. Between the trimmed V and J ends, which lost 2 bases and 7 bases, there was a span of 12 bases. Germline values: CDR1 LNHDA, CDR2 SQIVND (reference sequence). DNA for the CDR3: TGTGCCAGTAGTATACAGAGGTGGTGGAACACCATATATTTT. Its translation: CASSIQRWWNTIYF.

This clone was found once. CDR3 nucleotides: TGTGCCATCAAGGGGGACAGGGCAAACACTGAAGCTTTCTTT. This translates into CAIKGDRANTEAFF. The chain has TRBV10-3 and TRBJ1-1; 9 nucleotides match TRBD1. CDR1 is ENHRY and CDR2 is SYGVKD in the germline V gene. The CDR3 extends over 14 amino acids. The V and J ends lost 7 bases and 2 bases, in that order; junction bases with no gene match: 5.

The chain recombines TRBV13 with TRBJ1-1, with D possibly being TRBD1 (6 bases). The ends were cut back, 5 bases at V and 4 bases at J, with 17 bases in the middle. CDR1 and CDR2 (germline): PRHDT, FYEKMQ (reference sequence). The CDR3 spans 15 residues. The CDR3 region has the DNA TGTGCCAGCAGCCCAACAGGGTTTGGCGGCACTGAAGCTTTCTTT. Translation: CASSPTGFGGTEAFF.

CDR3 sequence reads: CASSKGQGAHQPQHF. The CDR3 coding sequence is TGTGCCAGCAGTAAAGGACAGGGGGCGCATCAGCCCCAGCATTTT. The chain carries TRBV6-1 and TRBJ1-5, with TRBD1 identical over 11 bases. The J segment lost 5 bases and the V segment lost 5 bases, leaving 5 bases of the junction unmatched. There are 15 residues in the CDR3. Germline CDR1 and CDR2: MNHNS and SASEGT.

The V gene is TRBV7-9, the J gene TRBJ1-2; no clear D gene. Germline-derived CDR1 and CDR2 are SEHNR and FQNEAQ (reference sequence). The V gene lost 1 base and the J gene lost 5 bases, with 8 bases spanning the gap. The CDR3 spans 13 residues. CDR3 sequence reads: CASSLGTEYGYTF. DNA of the CDR3: TGTGCCAGCAGCTTAGGTACGGAGTATGGCTACACCTTC.

The chain uses TRBV27 and TRBJ1-5, with D perhaps matching TRBD1 (5 bases). Germline-derived CDR1 and CDR2 are MNHEY and SMNVEV (reference sequence). This CDR3 comprises 12 residues. The germline V and J ends were trimmed by 5 bases and 6 bases, with 8 bases remaining between them. This CDR3 is CASSMTAQPQHF. The DNA of the CDR3 is TGTGCCAGCAGTATGACAGCTCAGCCCCAGCATTTT.

This clone has a single count. The chain uses TRBV10-1 and TRBJ1-1; D is uncertain. CDR3 size: 11 residues. Germline CDR1 WNHNN, CDR2 SYGVQD (reference sequence). Deletions cut 9 bases from V and 2 bases from J, with 7 bases between. CDR3 sequence (DNA): TGCGCCAGAAGTACAAACACTGAAGCTTTCTTT. Its protein is CARSTNTEAFF.

This rearrangement joins TRBV6-5 to TRBJ2-1; tentatively, D is TRBD1 (6 bases). Trimming took off 6 bases at V and 6 bases at J, with 15 bases between the two ends. The CDR3 is 14 residues long. Germline CDR1 is MNHEY and CDR2 is SVGAGI. The CDR3 nucleotides read TGTGCCAGCAGACCGGACTTAGGGGGCAATGAGCAGTTCTTC. Amino acids: CASRPDLGGNEQFF.

This chain links TRBV7-9 with TRBJ1-2, with D unclear. This CDR3 contains 15 residues. The germline V gene has CDR1 SEHNR and CDR2 FQNEAQ (reference sequence). Trimming stripped 2 bases from V and 4 bases from J, with 14 bases between. The CDR3 region is CASSLRLGRIYGYTF. Here the CDR3 DNA reads TGTGCCAGCAGCTTAAGATTAGGGAGGATCTATGGCTACACCTTC.

V and J are TRBV5-1 and TRBJ2-7; 10 nucleotides align to TRBD1. Looked up from germline, CDR1 is SGHRS and CDR2 is YFSETQ. This CDR3 has 15 residues. The trim removed 4 bases at V and 4 bases at J, leaving 8 bases unmatched. The CDR3 reads CASSRTGTGVYEQYF. The CDR3 DNA follows: TGCGCCAGCAGCAGGACAGGGACAGGGGTGTACGAGCAGTACTTC.

The chain carries TRBV6-5 and TRBJ2-1; D is possibly TRBD1 (5 bases). The CDR3 loop spans 13 amino acids. Trimming stripped 2 bases from V and 9 bases from J, with 11 bases between. The germline CDR1 and CDR2 sequences are MNHEY and SVGAGI. The CDR3 DNA follows: TGTGCCAGCAGTTACGATGACCAGGGTGAGCAGTTCTTC. As protein: CASSYDDQGEQFF.

This chain links TRBV4-1 with TRBJ1-2; 7 bases are shared with TRBD1. CDR1 and CDR2 (germline): MGHRA, YSYEKL. The trim removed 0 bases at V and 4 bases at J, leaving 8 bases unmatched. The length of the CDR3 is 16 residues. CDR3 sequence reads: CASSQEIRDSFYGYTF. The CDR3 nucleotides read TGCGCCAGCAGCCAAGAAATAAGGGACAGCTTCTATGGCTACACCTTC.

The gene calls are TRBV7-2 and TRBJ2-7; TRBD2 might be the D (5 bases). CDR1 and CDR2 from the germline V gene are SGHTA and FQGNSA. CDR3 length: 13 residues. V lost 6 bases and J lost 1, with 10 bases in between. The DNA for the CDR3 is TGTGCCAGCAGGAGGCGGACTTCCTACGAGCAGTACTTC. Protein: CASRRRTSYEQYF.